This is a list of T cell receptor beta chains from one sample in a study of shared clonotypes between healthy human individuals. Only in-frame clones appear in the TCRdb table, and some are missing; sequencing was by immunoSEQ multiplex PCR. Among 950,000 to 1,300,000 clones listed, around four fifths were seen once. The sequenced material came from memory CD4+ T cells sorted from blood. These receptors all come from a man in his late teens or twenties in good health. The CDR3 runs from the conserved cysteine through the conserved F or W. D genes are given only for firm matches. Size is stated for part of the rows, as once, few or many counts, or as a class when the clone is expanded.

>.|.|TRBV30|TRBJ1-5
TGTGCCTGGGGGCGGGACGGCAATCAGCCCCAGCATTTT
CAWGRDGNQPQHF
>.|TRBD1|TRBV11-3|TRBJ2-1
TGTGCCAGCAGCTTAGGGGGGACAGGGGACGAGCAGTTCTTC
CASSLGGTGDEQFF
>.|.|TRBV5-6|TRBJ2-3
TGTGCCAGCACCTTTCTTACAGGGTTCACAGATACGCAGTATTTT
CASTFLTGFTDTQYF
>few|TRBD2|TRBV5-6|TRBJ2-3
TGTGCCAGCAGCCCCAGGCTAGCGGGGACTAGCACAGATACGCAGTATTTT
CASSPRLAGTSTDTQYF
>few|TRBD2|TRBV27|TRBJ2-5
TGTGCCAGCAGTTTCGAGCGGGGAGAGACCCAGTACTTC
CASSFERGETQYF
>.|.|TRBV5-1|TRBJ2-5
TGCGCCAGCAGCGTATCCCAAACCCTACAAGAGACCCAGTACTTC
CASSVSQTLQETQYF
>.|.|TRBV27|TRBJ2-7
TGTGCCAGCAGTTTGGACGTGCGGGGCGTACGCGAGCAGTACTTC
CASSLDVRGVREQYF
>.|TRBD1|TRBV19|TRBJ1-3
TGTGCCAGTACTCCCACCGGGACAGATAGAAACACCATATATTTT
CASTPTGTDRNTIYF
>.|.|TRBV5-4|TRBJ2-1
TGTGCCAGCAGCTTGGAAGCAGGGCCCTACAATGAGCAGTTCTTC
CASSLEAGPYNEQFF
>.|.|TRBV5-4|TRBJ2-7
TGTGCCAGCAGCTTGGGGGAAGGCGAGCAGTACTTC
CASSLGEGEQYF
>.|.|TRBV6-5|TRBJ1-1
TGTGCCAGCAGTTACAGGAACCTAAGGGCCGAAGCTTTCTTT
CASSYRNLRAEAFF
>.|TRBD1|TRBV7-2|TRBJ1-5
TGTGCCAGCAGCTCAGGACAGGGGAATCAGCCCCAGCATTTT
CASSSGQGNQPQHF
>.|TRBD2|TRBV2|TRBJ2-2
TGTGCCAGCAGCATCGGGACTAGCGGGGAGCTGTTTTTT
CASSIGTSGELFF
>.|TRBD1|TRBV6-1|TRBJ2-3
TGTGCCAGCAGTGCGACACCGGGACAGAACACAGATACGCAGTATTTT
CASSATPGQNTDTQYF
>.|TRBD2|TRBV9|TRBJ2-3
TGTGCCAGCCACCATACAACGTCCGGGACTAGCGGGGCGGATACGCAGTATTTT
CASHHTTSGTSGADTQYF
>.|.|TRBV19|TRBJ1-3
TGTGCCAGTAGCGGCCGGACGGACACTGGAAACACCATATATTTT
CASSGRTDTGNTIYF
>.|.|TRBV7-2|TRBJ2-7
TGTGCCAGCAGCTTAGGAATAGGGTCTTACGAGCAGTACTTC
CASSLGIGSYEQYF
>many|TRBD2|TRBV5-1|TRBJ2-1
TGCGCCAGCAGCCCGGTAGCGGGAGAGGGAGGTGAGCAGTTCTTC
CASSPVAGEGGEQFF
>.|TRBD1|TRBV5-1|TRBJ2-7
TGCGCCAGCAGCTCCCGGGACAGGGTGATTTACGAGCAGTACTTC
CASSSRDRVIYEQYF
>.|TRBD1|TRBV23-1|TRBJ1-6
TGCGCCAGCAGTCAACGGGACAGTCTGAATTCACCCCTCCACTTT
CASSQRDSLNSPLHF
>.|.|TRBV2|TRBJ2-2
TGTGCCAGCAGTTCAGACTTCACCGGGGAGCTGTTTTTT
CASSSDFTGELFF
>.|.|TRBV10-3|TRBJ2-4
TGTGCCAGGGGGACTCTGGAAGCCATTCAGTACTTC
CARGTLEAIQYF
>.|.|TRBV6-6|TRBJ1-1
TGTGCCAGCAGCCAAGACAGCGCGAACACTGAAGCTTTCTTT
CASSQDSANTEAFF
>.|TRBD1|TRBV5-1|TRBJ1-1
TGCGCCAGCACGCACGCAGGGGGAGGCACTGAAGCTTTCTTT
CASTHAGGGTEAFF
>few|.|TRBV10-1|TRBJ1-1
TGCGCCAGCAGCGCTCAGGGGATTGGCACTGAAGCTTTCTTT
CASSAQGIGTEAFF
>.|.|TRBV28|TRBJ2-6
TGTGCCAGCAGTTTATCGTATAGTAAAGGGGATGGGGCCAACGTCCTGACTTTC
CASSLSYSKGDGANVLTF
>.|TRBD2|TRBV11-2|TRBJ2-2
TGTGCCAGCAGCCTAAGACTAGCGGGGGCCGGGGAGCTGTTTTTT
CASSLRLAGAGELFF
>few|.|TRBV11-2|TRBJ2-5
TGTGCCAGCAGCTTTGGGTTTAGCGGAACACAAGAGACCCAGTACTTC
CASSFGFSGTQETQYF
>.|TRBD1|TRBV5-6|TRBJ1-6
TGTGCCAGCAGGCGACAGGGGGCCTTTCCCAATAATTCACCCCTCCACTTT
CASRRQGAFPNNSPLHF
>once|TRBD2|TRBV2|TRBJ2-3
TGTGCCAGCTGGGGGAGGGCTACCCTGGGCACAGATACGCAGTATTTT
CASWGRATLGTDTQYF
>once|.|TRBV27|TRBJ1-1
TGTGCCAGCAGTTCAGTCACTAACACACGGAACACTGAAGCTTTCTTT
CASSSVTNTRNTEAFF
>.|TRBD2|TRBV7-2|TRBJ2-5
TGTGCCAGCAGCCGGGGACTATATACAGAGACCCAGTACTTC
CASSRGLYTETQYF
>many|TRBD1|TRBV6-5|TRBJ1-6
TGTGCCAGCAGTTACTCAGGGGGCGATTCACCCCTCCACTTT
CASSYSGGDSPLHF
>.|.|TRBV5-1|TRBJ2-1
TGCGCCAGCAGCTTGGAACTAGCTGCCTACAATGAGCAGTTCTTC
CASSLELAAYNEQFF
>.|.|TRBV5-4|TRBJ1-2
TGTGCCAGCAGCTCAGGGTCGACAGCTAACTATGGCTACACCTTC
CASSSGSTANYGYTF
>.|TRBD1|TRBV19|TRBJ1-6
TGTGCCAGTACAGACAGGGGATATAATTCACCCCTCCACTTT
CASTDRGYNSPLHF
>once|.|TRBV21-1|TRBJ2-6
TGTGCCAGCCCCCCCGGGCATCGCTCTGGGGCCAACGTCCTGACTTTC
CASPPGHRSGANVLTF
>many|TRBD2|TRBV4-1|TRBJ2-2
TGCGCCAGCAGCCAAGGGGGACTAGCGGGAGTGGGCACCGGGGAGCTGTTTTTT
CASSQGGLAGVGTGELFF
>once|.|TRBV7-9|TRBJ2-5
TGTGCCAGCAGCTTAGCGCGTGAGACCCAGTACTTC
CASSLARETQYF
>.|TRBD2|TRBV5-1|TRBJ2-5
TGCGCCAGCAGCTTGGGGGTAGCGGGGGGCCCCCAGTACTTC
CASSLGVAGGPQYF
>.|.|TRBV2|TRBJ1-5
TGTGCCAGCAGTGAAAGTCCTAGGAGCAATCAGCCCCAGCATTTT
CASSESPRSNQPQHF
>.|.|TRBV9|TRBJ2-3
TGTGCCAGCAGCGTAGTTGGCGGGGACACAGATACGCAGTATTTT
CASSVVGGDTDTQYF
>.|.|TRBV2|TRBJ2-2
TGTGCCAGCAGTGATATCGTGGTCACCGGGGAGCTGTTTTTT
CASSDIVVTGELFF
>once|.|TRBV7-2|TRBJ2-7
TGTGCCAGCAGCTTCGCAGCCAGGTACGAGCAGTACTTC
CASSFAARYEQYF
>.|.|TRBV6-5|TRBJ1-2
TGTGCCAGCAGTTTCGGGACGGCCCACGCGAGGGGCTACACCTTC
CASSFGTAHARGYTF
>.|.|TRBV6-1|TRBJ2-3
TGTGCCAGCAGTGAACCCGGCCAAACTGGTACGCAGTATTTT
CASSEPGQTGTQYF
>.|.|TRBV7-9|TRBJ2-3
TGTGCCAGCAGCTTAGTCGGGCGGGTCGTACAAGAGTATACGCAGTATTTT
CASSLVGRVVQEYTQYF
>.|.|TRBV7-2|TRBJ2-3
TGTGCCAGCAGCTCTTACGGAGATACGCAGTATTTT
CASSSYGDTQYF
>once|.|TRBV18|TRBJ2-7
TGTGCCAGCTCACCAGGGCAGGGGATCCACGAGCAGTACTTC
CASSPGQGIHEQYF
>.|TRBD1|TRBV11-1|TRBJ2-1
TGTGCCAGCAGCGACGTACCGGGACAGGGCAATGAGCAGTTCTTC
CASSDVPGQGNEQFF
>.|.|TRBV7-9|TRBJ1-2
TGCGCCAGCAGCATAGACGCCAATGGCTGCACCTTC
CASSIDANGCTF
>.|TRBD1|TRBV19|TRBJ1-5
TGTGCCAGTAGTATACAGGGACAGACTAGCAATCAGCCCCAGCATTTT
CASSIQGQTSNQPQHF